What follows describes a single T cell receptor (beta chain). The CDR3 is made up of 15 amino acids. The V end was cut by 0 bases, the J end by 2 bases, with 11 bases between. CDR1 is SGHTA, CDR2 FQGNSA, per germline. Genomic DNA templated the TCR beta VDJ and CDR3 profiling. TCRdb reanalysed the reads using MiXCR and keeps one entry per CDR3 protein. The table records about 220,000 distinct CDR3 sequences, around half of them present only once. Sequencing involved patients with CD8+CD57+ cell expansion previously shown by flow cytometry. Everyone among the patients had severe acquired aplastic anemia. The data were taken from a study of CD8+CD57+ T cells in acquired aplastic anemia. Study-level information: Mean yield of DNA from sorted CD4+ and CD8+ cells was 3 to 3.5 ug.

Sequencing was done on a sample of sorted CD4+, CD8+, or CD8+CD57+ T cells (not recorded which) from PBMCs. V usage is TRBV7-2 and J usage is TRBJ2-7; D is possibly TRBD1 (5 bases). The TCR originated in a human donor with aplastic anemia. The CDR3 DNA reads TGTGCCAGCAGCTTAGCGCTACAGGCTGCCTACGAGCAGTACTTC. As protein: CASSLALQAAYEQYF.